This T cell receptor beta chain appears in the sequencing data of a study of shared clonotypes between healthy human individuals. The study, taken as a whole, reports: Clonotype sharing among donors was expected to depend on sequencing depth.

For this clone: Antigen: not known.

Splitting of CD4+ cells produced CD45RA+ naive and CD45RA-negative memory subsets. Looked up from germline, CDR1 is MGHRA and CDR2 is YSYEKL. V was trimmed by 2 bases and J by 6 bases, leaving 16 bases between them. The CDR3 is 15 amino acids. Clones were read by immunoSEQ multiplex PCR, and TCRdb kept only the in-frame ones, dropping some. The sample records 950,000 to 1,300,000 clones, approximately 72% being singletons. This receptor was obtained from a man younger than 35 in good health. The chain is built from TRBV4-1 and TRBJ2-5; TRBD1 is a possible D gene (5 bases). The specimen was memory CD4+ T cells sorted from blood. As for subset: CD45RA-negative fraction. The CDR3 here is CASSQLDNPVQTQYF. Written as DNA, the CDR3 is TGCGCCAGCAGCCAACTGGACAACCCCGTACAGACCCAGTACTTC.